A selection of T cell receptor beta chains follows, all from one sample in a study of response to subunit inactivated influenza vaccine. TCRdb reprocessed the RT-PCR reads via MiXCR and lists one record per CDR3 protein. The table has over 400,000 distinct CDR3 sequences, around 13% seen once; the top ten hold around 14%. The specimen comprised PBMCs from blood, sampled roughly 6 weeks after vaccination. These receptors came from a man aged 50 to 60 who received an inactivated influenza vaccine. Each CDR3 is given with its conserved first and last residue. A D gene is named only where the DNA matches it firmly. Part of the rows lack a size; the others show once, few, many or a class for expanded clones.

TRBJ1-1,TRBV25-1,many,-,TGTGCCAGCAGTGAACAACTGCCTTCTGAAGCTTTCTTT,CASSEQLPSEAFF
TRBJ2-1,TRBV25-1,few,TRBD2,TGTGCCAGCAGTGTGCTAGCGGGGCGGATGGGTGAGCAGTTCTTC,CASSVLAGRMGEQFF
TRBJ2-5,TRBV20-1,few,-,TGCAGTGCTAGTGACACTGGAATGGAGACCCAGTACTTC,CSASDTGMETQYF
TRBJ2-3,TRBV4-2,-,-,TGTGCCAGCAGCTCGATGACAGATACGCAGTATTTT,CASSSMTDTQYF
TRBJ2-1,TRBV24-1,-,-,TGTGCCACCAGGAAAGGGTCTGATTACAATGAGCAGTTCTTC,CATRKGSDYNEQFF
TRBJ1-1,TRBV4-3,many,-,TGCGCCAGCAGCCAAGTCGGGACGGGGAACACTGAAGCTTTCTTT,CASSQVGTGNTEAFF
TRBJ2-3,TRBV28,-,TRBD2,TGTGCCAGCAGGAGCCCGACACCCGTCGGGAGGCAAGATACGCAGTATTTT,CASRSPTPVGRQDTQYF
TRBJ2-4,TRBV15,-,-,TGTGCCACCAGCGGAGGGACACTCGAAGGGAACATTCAGTACTTC,CATSGGTLEGNIQYF
TRBJ1-1,TRBV10-3,few,-,TGTGCCATCAGTGAGGGTGGGATCGCTGAAGCTTTCTTT,CAISEGGIAEAFF
TRBJ2-3,TRBV20-1,-,TRBD2,TGCTGTGCTAGAGATTTAGCGGGGGGCCACACAGATACGCAGTATTTT,CCARDLAGGHTDTQYF
TRBJ2-1,TRBV7-9,-,-,TGTGCCAGCAGCTTTCGCGAGCTGGGTTACAATGAGCAGTTCTTC,CASSFRELGYNEQFF
TRBJ2-5,TRBV18,-,-,TGTGCCAGCTCACCCCCGTCAGGACGGCAAGAGACCCAGTACTTC,CASSPPSGRQETQYF
TRBJ2-1,TRBV27,-,TRBD2,TGTGCCAGCGGACGACTAGCCGATGAGCAGTTCTTC,CASGRLADEQFF
TRBJ2-7,TRBV18,-,TRBD1,TGTGCCAGCTCTCCAGGGGGACAAGTAAACTACGAGCAGTACTTC,CASSPGGQVNYEQYF
TRBJ1-5,TRBV28,-,-,TGTGCCAGCAGTTTATCCCCTGGCAGGGTCGGGGATCAGCCCCAGCATTTT,CASSLSPGRVGDQPQHF
TRBJ2-3,TRBV20-1,few,TRBD2,TGCAGTGCGCCTCTAGCGGGTAACACAGATACGCAGTATTTT,CSAPLAGNTDTQYF
TRBJ1-1,TRBV25-1,few,-,TGTGCCAGCAGTGAATCGACAGGAGCGAACACTGAAGCTTTCTTT,CASSESTGANTEAFF
TRBJ2-3,TRBV7-4,few,-,TGTGCCAGCAGCCGACAGGTTCCGATTCCCACAGATACGCAGTATTTT,CASSRQVPIPTDTQYF
TRBJ2-4,TRBV27,many,-,TGTGCCAGCAGTTTATTACCAGGGAGTGAGGCCAAAAACATTCAGTACTTC,CASSLLPGSEAKNIQYF
TRBJ2-7,TRBV15,few,-,TGTGCCACCAGCAGAGCGGGGTATAAGCAGTACTTC,CATSRAGYKQYF
TRBJ2-1,TRBV6-1,-,-,TGTGCCAGCACCCCCCTTGGACCGACCTACAATGAGCAGTTCTTC,CASTPLGPTYNEQFF
TRBJ2-4,TRBV20-1,-,TRBD2,TGCAGTGCTAGTAGGGTAGCGGGAGGTGAAAACATTCAGTACTTC,CSASRVAGGENIQYF
TRBJ1-1,TRBV27,many,-,TGTGCCAGCAGTTTATGGGGTAACACTGAAGCTTTCTTT,CASSLWGNTEAFF
TRBJ2-6,TRBV6-1,-,-,TGTGCCAGCACCTCTTGGGGGCACCCCTCTGGGGCCAACGTCCTGACTTTC,CASTSWGHPSGANVLTF
TRBJ2-7,TRBV29-1,many,-,TGCAGCGTTGCTCGGGACTCCCACTACGAGCAGTACTTC,CSVARDSHYEQYF
TRBJ2-3,TRBV7-3,-,TRBD2,TGTGCCAGCAGCCCGAGACCAACAATGGGAGGCGGGAGGGCCGCAGATACGCAGTATTTT,CASSPRPTMGGGRAADTQYF
TRBJ2-2,TRBV29-1,few,-,TGCAGCGTTGAAGCAGGGAACACCGGGGAGCTGTTTTTT,CSVEAGNTGELFF
TRBJ2-1,TRBV20-1,-,TRBD2,TGCAGTGCTAGAGACGGCGGGAGGGCCTTCAATGAGCAGTTCTTC,CSARDGGRAFNEQFF
TRBJ2-7,TRBV11-2,many,TRBD2,TGTGCCAGCAGCTTAGACCTAGCGGGAGGGTTCGAGCAGTACTTC,CASSLDLAGGFEQYF
TRBJ2-1,TRBV12-3/TRBV12-4,-,TRBD1,TGTGCCAGCACCTTGACAGGGGTCAACAATGAGCAGTTCTTC,CASTLTGVNNEQFF
TRBJ2-1,TRBV10-3,-,-,TGTGCCATCAGTGAGTCTCCGGGACTGGCGGACAATGAGCAGTTCTTC,CAISESPGLADNEQFF
TRBJ2-3,TRBV5-1,few,-,TGCGCCAGCAGCTTGGCCCCAGGGCTCAACACAGATACGCAGTATTTT,CASSLAPGLNTDTQYF
TRBJ2-7,TRBV11-2,few,TRBD1,TGTGCCAGCAGCTTAGCATTGAGGACAGGGCTCCACGAGCAGTACTTC,CASSLALRTGLHEQYF
TRBJ1-2,TRBV11-2,-,TRBD1,TGTGCCAGCAGCTTATTTCGGATTAGGCGGGACAGGGGAGGCTATGGCTACACCTTC,CASSLFRIRRDRGGYGYTF
TRBJ1-1,TRBV6-1,few,-,TGTGCCAGCAAGCCGGGACCCTCAACTGAAGCTTTCTTT,CASKPGPSTEAFF
TRBJ2-5,TRBV28,few,-,TGTGCCAGCAGTTTAGCGGGCCGCCGGGAGACCCAGTACTTC,CASSLAGRRETQYF
TRBJ2-7,TRBV12-3/TRBV12-4,many,-,TGTGCCAGCAGTCCACCGGGGGGCATCTCCTACGAGCAGTACTTC,CASSPPGGISYEQYF
TRBJ2-1,TRBV5-1,many,-,TGCGCCAGCAGGTCCCCGTCTGGACAGATAAACAATGAGCAGTTCTTC,CASRSPSGQINNEQFF
TRBJ1-1,TRBV6-4,few,-,TGTGCCAGCAGTGAAGACAGGAACACTGAAGCTTTCTTT,CASSEDRNTEAFF
TRBJ2-7,TRBV7-9,-,TRBD2,TGTGCCAGCAGCTTAGCGGGACTAGCGGTCTACGAGCAGTACTTC,CASSLAGLAVYEQYF
TRBJ2-1,TRBV4-2,many,-,TGTGCCAGCGGGCGAGGGGGCAATGAGCAGTTCTTC,CASGRGGNEQFF
TRBJ2-4,TRBV5-1,few,-,TGCGCCAGCAGCTTGAACAGGGAGATAAACATTCAGTACTTC,CASSLNREINIQYF
TRBJ1-2,TRBV10-3,many,TRBD1,TGTGCCATCAGTGAGTGGGACAGCCGCGGCTACACCTTC,CAISEWDSRGYTF
TRBJ1-1,TRBV4-1,-,TRBD1,TGCGCCAGCAGCACGAGCCCGGGACAGGGGGACACTGAAGCTTTCTTT,CASSTSPGQGDTEAFF
TRBJ2-3,TRBV7-3,-,TRBD2,TGTGCCAGCAGCTTCGGGGGGTCTAGCGATACGCAGTATTTT,CASSFGGSSDTQYF
TRBJ2-4,TRBV12-3/TRBV12-4,many,-,TGTGCCAGCAGCTTAGGGTCTAGTGCTCAGTACTTC,CASSLGSSAQYF
TRBJ2-3,TRBV11-3,-,-,TGTGCCAGCAGCTTCCAGGGGGATACGCAGTATTTT,CASSFQGDTQYF
TRBJ1-5,TRBV5-5,few,-,TGTGCCAGCAGCTTGGTGGGACATAGCAATCAGCCCCAGCATTTT,CASSLVGHSNQPQHF
TRBJ2-7,TRBV3-1,-,TRBD2,TGTGCCAGCAGCCAGGTGGGAGGGCCTGGCGAGCAGTACTTC,CASSQVGGPGEQYF
TRBJ2-7,TRBV14,-,TRBD1,TGTGCCAGCAGCCCTACCGGGACAGGGGGCGGCGAGCAGTACTTC,CASSPTGTGGGEQYF
TRBJ2-3,TRBV5-1,few,-,TGCGCCAGCAGCTTGGGGGGGCAACGTGATACGCAGTATTTT,CASSLGGQRDTQYF
TRBJ1-2,TRBV5-1,-,TRBD1,TGCGCCAGCAGCTTGGTCTGGCAGGGGGACTATGGCTACACCTTC,CASSLVWQGDYGYTF
TRBJ2-4,TRBV20-1,-,-,TGCAGTGCTAGAGGAGAGATTCGAGCCAAAAACATTCAGTACTTC,CSARGEIRAKNIQYF
TRBJ2-5,TRBV5-1,-,TRBD1,TGCGCCAGCAGCACACGACAGGGGTTGACAAGTGAGACCCAGTACTTC,CASSTRQGLTSETQYF